A single sample gave rise to the 17 T cell receptor beta chains below, sequenced in a study of blood T cells in healthy people across ages. It was with a sample-barcoded 5' primer and a J-beta primer mix that a second PCR of roughly 7 to 12 cycles was run. TCRdb used MiXCR to reprocess the 5' RACE reads, holding one entry per CDR3 protein. The data hold around 650,000 distinct CDR3 sequences, with 40% to 45% observed a single time. Sequences were obtained from blood. Receptors were obtained from an elderly man in good health.

The rearrangement links TRBV20-1 to TRBJ1-1, with D maybe TRBD1 (6 bases). The V gene lost 4 bases and the J gene lost 3 bases, with 18 bases spanning the gap. This CDR3 region has 15 residues. Germline V gene lookup returns CDR1 DFQATT and CDR2 SNEGSKA (reference sequence). The CDR3 loop is CSANDGRAGDTEAFF. CDR3 bases: TGCAGTGCTAACGATGGAAGGGCAGGGGACACTGAAGCTTTCTTT.

The V call is TRBV3-1, the J call TRBJ2-1, with 8 positions matching TRBD2. V shed 4 bases and J 9 bases; nucleotides not matched to a gene: 8. Germline V gives CDR1 LGHDT, CDR2 YNNKEL (reference sequence). The CDR3 runs 14 residues. CDR3 sequence (DNA): TGTGCCAGCAGCCCCTCCGGGAGGGCGGGTGAGCAGTTCTTC. It translates to CASSPSGRAGEQFF.

This rearrangement joins TRBV29-1 to TRBJ1-5; 10 bases map to TRBD1. CDR1 and CDR2 from the germline V gene are SQVTM and ANQGSEA. The V and J ends lost 6 bases and 5 bases, in that order; junction bases with no gene match: 7. The CDR3 is 14 residues long. The CDR3 here is CSVGVTGGDQPQHF. Here the CDR3 DNA reads TGCAGCGTGGGCGTGACAGGGGGCGATCAGCCCCAGCATTTT.

In its sample, this clonotype was seen a few times. This chain uses TRBV6-2 or TRBV6-3 with TRBJ2-1; D is unresolved. The CDR3 has 13 amino acids. The V end lost 0 bases, the J end lost 10 bases, and 10 bases lay between the germline ends. Per the germline V gene, CDR1 is MNHEY and CDR2 is SVGEGT. CDR3 sequence: CASSYSVSGEQFF. The DNA of the CDR3 is TGTGCCAGCAGTTACTCTGTCTCTGGAGAGCAGTTCTTC.

Details on this clonotype: Being one base from a much bigger clone, this may be a read error. The V call is TRBV4-1, the J call TRBJ2-5; TRBD1 matches 7 bases. CDR1 and CDR2 from the germline V gene are MGHRA and YSYEKL. The CDR3 covers 16 residues. The V and J ends lost 2 bases and 5 bases, in that order; junction bases with no gene match: 11. The CDR3 DNA is TGCGCCAGCAGCCAACTCATGACAGGGAATGTGGAGACCCAGTACTTC. It codes for CASSQLMTGNVETQYF.

The chain links TRBV20-1 to TRBJ1-1; D uncertain. Germline lookup yields CDR1 DFQATT and CDR2 SNEGSKA (reference sequence). The CDR3 is 14 residues long. CDR3 amino acids: CRVPDRKMNTEAFF. In nucleotides, the CDR3 is TGCAGGGTCCCGGACCGAAAAATGAACACTGAAGCTTTCTTT.

The genes are TRBV29-1 and TRBJ1-1; D ambiguous. The CDR3 has 13 residues. The germline V and J ends were trimmed by 4 bases and 0 bases, with 9 bases remaining between them. Per the germline V gene, CDR1 is SQVTM and CDR2 is ANQGSEA. CDR3 loop: CSVALTMNTEAFF. In DNA, the CDR3 is TGCAGCGTTGCTCTGACTATGAACACTGAAGCTTTCTTT.

The chain employs TRBV5-6 and TRBJ2-1; 9 nucleotides agree with TRBD2. Germline-derived CDR1 and CDR2 are SGHDT and YYEEEE. J gave up 5 bases and V 2 bases, and 8 bases lay outside the gene matches. This CDR3 has 16 residues. CDR3 in DNA: TGTGCCAGCAGCTTTGGCGGGGGGGATCAAGACAATGAGCAGTTCTTC. Protein product: CASSFGGGDQDNEQFF.

The chain recombines TRBV28 with TRBJ2-7; D remains unclear. The V end lost 5 bases, the J end lost 2 bases, and 13 bases lay between the germline ends. The CDR3 sequence is 14 residues long. Germline V gene data show CDR1 as MDHEN and CDR2 as SYDVKM. The CDR3 DNA is TGTGCCAGCAGTGTGTTAAGGATCCCCTACGAGCAGTACTTC. This gives the protein CASSVLRIPYEQYF.

The J gene is TRBJ1-4, the V gene TRBV7-8; tentative D call: TRBD1 (5 bases). Germline V lookup: CDR1 SGHVS, CDR2 FQNEAQ. Trimming removed 4 bases at V and 1 base at J, with 13 bases between. The CDR3 covers 16 residues. CDR3 protein: CASSSEGRVTNEKLFF. DNA of the CDR3: TGTGCCAGCAGCTCAGAGGGGAGGGTAACTAATGAAAAACTGTTTTTT.

The rearrangement links TRBV7-2 to TRBJ2-5; the D gene is possibly TRBD2 (6 bases). Germline V gene data show CDR1 as SGHTA and CDR2 as FQGNSA. V was trimmed by 5 bases and J by 7 bases, leaving 8 bases between them. This CDR3 has 11 residues. The chain's CDR3 is CASSQLATQYF. The CDR3 nucleotides read TGTGCCAGCAGCCAACTAGCGACCCAGTACTTC.

V is TRBV7-9 and J is TRBJ2-5; D remains unclear. Trimming removed 3 bases from V and 11 bases from J, with 19 bases in between. The CDR3 runs 14 residues. Germline V gives CDR1 SEHNR, CDR2 FQNEAQ (reference sequence). The CDR3 DNA reads TGTGCCAGCAGCTTGACGAGAGTCCACAATGAGCAGTACTTC. Translated: CASSLTRVHNEQYF.

Comments on this clonotype: A much larger clone sits a single nucleotide away, making a read error possible. The chain has TRBV7-2 and TRBJ2-1, with D hard to call. The CDR3 covers 12 residues. Per the germline V gene, CDR1 is SGHTA and CDR2 is FQGNSA. DNA for the CDR3: TGTGCCGGCAGCTCTTTCTACAATGAGCAGTTCTTC. Translated, it gives CAGSSFYNEQFF.

This clonotype was detected a few times. The rearrangement uses TRBV6-2 or TRBV6-3 and TRBJ2-3, with TRBD1 identical over 8 bases. CDR1 and CDR2 (germline): MNHEY, SVGEGT. J gave up 0 bases and V 2 bases, and 4 bases lay outside the gene matches. The CDR3 is 16 residues long. As DNA, the CDR3 is TGTGCCAGCAGTTACGGACAGGGCAGAAGCACAGATACGCAGTATTTT. Residues: CASSYGQGRSTDTQYF.

The gene calls are TRBV2 and TRBJ2-7; a weak D match, TRBD1 (7 bases). Germline V lookup: CDR1 SNHLY, CDR2 FYNNEI. There are 12 residues in the CDR3. V was pared by 11 bases and J by 3 bases, with 14 bases between. Here the CDR3 reads CAGGTVIYEQYF. CDR3 sequence (DNA): TGTGCCGGCGGGACAGTGATCTACGAGCAGTACTTC.

This chain links TRBV5-1 with TRBJ2-3; D call uncertain. The CDR3 covers 14 residues. The ends were cut back, 0 bases at V and 2 bases at J, with 7 bases in the middle. Germline loops: CDR1 SGHRS, CDR2 YFSETQ. The CDR3 reads CASSLAQITDTQYF. In DNA, the CDR3 is TGCGCCAGCAGCTTGGCGCAGATCACAGATACGCAGTATTTT.

Comments on this clonotype: A much larger clone sits a single nucleotide away, making a read error possible. CDR3: CASSLGCGGSNEQFF. The CDR3 DNA is TGTGCCAGCAGCTTAGGCTGCGGCGGGAGCAATGAGCAGTTCTTC. The J gene is TRBJ2-1, the V gene TRBV7-2, with TRBD2 matching over 7 bases. Per the germline V gene, CDR1 is SGHTA and CDR2 is FQGNSA. J was trimmed by 6 bases and V by 1 base; bases with no gene match: 6. The CDR3 loop spans 15 amino acids.